This TCR beta chain was obtained from a study of memory B cells and T cells in multiple sclerosis. Using immunoSEQ multiplex PCR, the repertoire was profiled, and TCRdb retains in-frame clones only, with some absent. The sample lists 35,000 to 55,000 clones, approximately 80% occurring once. CFSE-dim autoproliferating and CFSE-high non-proliferating T cells from unstimulated culture were sequenced separately. Pooled replicate wells came from around 50 million CFSE-labeled PBMCs cultured approximately seven days without stimulus. CFSE at 0.5 uM labeled the PBMCs, which were then cultured unstimulated. Whole-study results and caveats: Clone-set sizes differed between compartments, so shared clonotype counts needed normalization.

Trimming shortened V by 4 bases and J by 1 base, and 8 bases separated the two germline ends. This CDR3 contains 13 residues. Germline values: CDR1 PRHDT, CDR2 FYEKMQ (reference sequence). As for this clone: Antigen specificity is unknown.

V and J are TRBV13 and TRBJ2-7; a possible D gene is TRBD1 (6 bases). Sequencing was done on a sample of PBMCs from blood kept in culture. This sequence originates from a human donor with multiple sclerosis. The CDR3 bases are TGTGCCAGCAGCTCCAGGGGTTCCTACGAGCAGTACTTC. Translation: CASSSRGSYEQYF.